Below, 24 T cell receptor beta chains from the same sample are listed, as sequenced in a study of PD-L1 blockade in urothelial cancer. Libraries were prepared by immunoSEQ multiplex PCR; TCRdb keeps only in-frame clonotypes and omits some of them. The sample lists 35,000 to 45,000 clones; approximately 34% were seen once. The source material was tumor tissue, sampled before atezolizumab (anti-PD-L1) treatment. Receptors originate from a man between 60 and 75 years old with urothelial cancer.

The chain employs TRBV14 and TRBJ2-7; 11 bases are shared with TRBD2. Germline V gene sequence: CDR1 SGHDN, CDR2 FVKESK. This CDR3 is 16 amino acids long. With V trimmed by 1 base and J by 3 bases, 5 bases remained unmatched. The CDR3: CASSQVPGLAVYEQYF. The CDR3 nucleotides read TGTGCCAGCAGCCAAGTTCCGGGACTAGCGGTCTACGAGCAGTACTTC.

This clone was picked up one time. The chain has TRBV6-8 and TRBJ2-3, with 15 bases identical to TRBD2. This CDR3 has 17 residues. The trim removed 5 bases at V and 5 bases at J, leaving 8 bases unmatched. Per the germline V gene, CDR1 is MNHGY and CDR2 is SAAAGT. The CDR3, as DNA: TGTGCCAGCAGTGCCGGGACTAGCGGGGGGTCCATAGATACGCAGTATTTT. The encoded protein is CASSAGTSGGSIDTQYF.

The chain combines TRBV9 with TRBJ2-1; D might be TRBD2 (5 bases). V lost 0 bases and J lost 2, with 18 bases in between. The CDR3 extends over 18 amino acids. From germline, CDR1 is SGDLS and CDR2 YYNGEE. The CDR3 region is CASSVDGGLAFPYNEQFF. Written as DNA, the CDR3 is TGTGCCAGCAGCGTAGATGGTGGGCTAGCTTTCCCCTACAATGAGCAGTTCTTC.

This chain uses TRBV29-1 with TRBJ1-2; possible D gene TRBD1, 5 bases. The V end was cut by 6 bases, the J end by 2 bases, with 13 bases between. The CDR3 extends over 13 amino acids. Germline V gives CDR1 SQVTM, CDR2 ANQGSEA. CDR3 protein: CSVSGSGNYGYTF. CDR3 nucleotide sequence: TGCAGCGTCTCAGGGTCAGGGAACTATGGCTACACCTTC.

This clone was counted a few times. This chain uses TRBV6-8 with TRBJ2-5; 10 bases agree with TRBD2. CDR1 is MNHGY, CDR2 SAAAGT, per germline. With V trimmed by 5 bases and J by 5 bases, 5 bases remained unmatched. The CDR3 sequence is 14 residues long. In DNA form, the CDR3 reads TGTGCCAGCAGTCGGACTAGCGGTAGGGAGACCCAGTACTTC. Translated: CASSRTSGRETQYF.

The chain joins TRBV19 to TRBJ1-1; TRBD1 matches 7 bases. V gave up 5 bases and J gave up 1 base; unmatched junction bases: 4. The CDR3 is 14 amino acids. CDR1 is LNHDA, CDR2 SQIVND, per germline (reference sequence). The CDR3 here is CASSLTGRNTEAFF. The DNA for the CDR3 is TGTGCCAGTAGTCTGACAGGGAGGAACACTGAAGCTTTCTTT.

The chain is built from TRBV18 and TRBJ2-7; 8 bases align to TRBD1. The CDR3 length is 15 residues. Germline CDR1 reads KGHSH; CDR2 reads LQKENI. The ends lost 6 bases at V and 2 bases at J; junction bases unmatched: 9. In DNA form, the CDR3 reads TGTGCCAGCTCCTTCGGACAGGGACCAACCTACGAGCAGTACTTC. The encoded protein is CASSFGQGPTYEQYF. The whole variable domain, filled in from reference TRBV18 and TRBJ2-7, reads NAGVMQNPRHLVRRRGQEARLRCSPMKGHSHVYWYRQLPEEGLKFMVYLQKENIIDESGMPKERFSAEFPKEGPSILRIQQVVRGDSAAYFCASSFGQGPTYEQYFGPGTRLTVT.

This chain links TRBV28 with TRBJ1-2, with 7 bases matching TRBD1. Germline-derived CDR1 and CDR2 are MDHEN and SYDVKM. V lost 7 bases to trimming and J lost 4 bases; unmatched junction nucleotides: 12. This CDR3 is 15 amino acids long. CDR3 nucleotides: TGTGCCAGCACGGGACAGCCTATAAGCCTCTATGGCTACACCTTC. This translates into CASTGQPISLYGYTF.

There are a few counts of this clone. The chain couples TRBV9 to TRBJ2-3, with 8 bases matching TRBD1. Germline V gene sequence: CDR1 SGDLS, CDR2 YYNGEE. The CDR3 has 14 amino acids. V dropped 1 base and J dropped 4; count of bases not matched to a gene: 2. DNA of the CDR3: TGTGCCAGCAGCGTATCGACAGGGGCAGATACGCAGTATTTT. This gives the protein CASSVSTGADTQYF.

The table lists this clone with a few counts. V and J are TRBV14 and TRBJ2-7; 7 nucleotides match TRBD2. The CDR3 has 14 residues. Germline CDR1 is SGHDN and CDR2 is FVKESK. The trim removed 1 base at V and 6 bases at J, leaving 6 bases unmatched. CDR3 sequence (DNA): TGTGCCAGCAGCCAAGTTGCGGGGAGGGTCGAGCAGTACTTC. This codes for CASSQVAGRVEQYF.

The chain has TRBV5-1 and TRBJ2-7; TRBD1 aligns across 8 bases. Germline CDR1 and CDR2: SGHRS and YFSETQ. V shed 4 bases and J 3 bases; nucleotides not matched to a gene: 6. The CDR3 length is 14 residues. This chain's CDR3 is CASSVDRASYEQYF. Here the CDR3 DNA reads TGCGCCAGCAGCGTGGACAGGGCAAGCTACGAGCAGTACTTC.

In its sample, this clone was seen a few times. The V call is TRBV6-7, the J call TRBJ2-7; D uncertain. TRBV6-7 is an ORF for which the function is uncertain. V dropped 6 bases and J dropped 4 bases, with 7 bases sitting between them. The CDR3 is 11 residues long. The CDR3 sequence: CASRTLYEQYF. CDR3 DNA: TGTGCCAGCAGGACCCTATACGAGCAGTACTTC.

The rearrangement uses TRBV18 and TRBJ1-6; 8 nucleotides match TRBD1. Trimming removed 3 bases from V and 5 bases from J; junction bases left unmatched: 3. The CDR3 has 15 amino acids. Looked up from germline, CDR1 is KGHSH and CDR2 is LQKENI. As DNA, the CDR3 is TGTGCCAGCTCACCTGACAGGGGTAATAATTCACCCCTCCACTTT. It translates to CASSPDRGNNSPLHF. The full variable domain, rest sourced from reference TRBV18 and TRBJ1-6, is NAGVMQNPRHLVRRRGQEARLRCSPMKGHSHVYWYRQLPEEGLKFMVYLQKENIIDESGMPKERFSAEFPKEGPSILRIQQVVRGDSAAYFCASSPDRGNNSPLHFGNGTRLTVT.

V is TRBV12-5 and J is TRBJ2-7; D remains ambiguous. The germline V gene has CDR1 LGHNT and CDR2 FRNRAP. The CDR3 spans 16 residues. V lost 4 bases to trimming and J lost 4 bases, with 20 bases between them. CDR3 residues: CASGSPRSPKVYEQYF. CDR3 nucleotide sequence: TGTGCTAGTGGTTCCCCCCGGTCACCTAAAGTTTACGAGCAGTACTTC.

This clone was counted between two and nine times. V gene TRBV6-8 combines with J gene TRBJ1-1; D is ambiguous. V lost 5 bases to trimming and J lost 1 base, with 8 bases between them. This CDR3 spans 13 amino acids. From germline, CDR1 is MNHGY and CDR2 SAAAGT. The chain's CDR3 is CASSNYGNTEAFF. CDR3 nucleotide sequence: TGTGCCAGCAGTAACTATGGGAACACTGAAGCTTTCTTT.

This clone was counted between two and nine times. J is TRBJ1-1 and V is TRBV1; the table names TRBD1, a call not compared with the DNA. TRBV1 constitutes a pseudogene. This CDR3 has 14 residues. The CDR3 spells CASTSGTPNTEAFF. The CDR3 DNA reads TGCGCCAGCACGTCAGGGACACCGAACACTGAAGCTTTCTTT.

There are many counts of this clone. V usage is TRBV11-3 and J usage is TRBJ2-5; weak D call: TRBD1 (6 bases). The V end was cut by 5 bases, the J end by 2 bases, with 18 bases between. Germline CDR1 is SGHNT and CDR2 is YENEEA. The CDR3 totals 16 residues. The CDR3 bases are TGTGCCAGCAGCCCGCCGGACAGCGGATATCAAGAGACCCAGTACTTC. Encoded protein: CASSPPDSGYQETQYF.

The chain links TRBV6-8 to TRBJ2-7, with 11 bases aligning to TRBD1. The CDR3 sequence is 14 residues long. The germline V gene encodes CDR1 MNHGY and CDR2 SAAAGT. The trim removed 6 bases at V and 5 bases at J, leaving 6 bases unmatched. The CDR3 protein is CASSLGQGAHEQYF. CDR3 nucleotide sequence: TGTGCCAGCAGCCTCGGACAGGGGGCCCACGAGCAGTACTTC.

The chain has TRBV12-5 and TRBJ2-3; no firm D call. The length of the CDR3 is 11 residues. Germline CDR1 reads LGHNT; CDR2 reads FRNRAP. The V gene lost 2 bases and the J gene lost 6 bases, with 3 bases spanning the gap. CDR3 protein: CASGLTDTQYF. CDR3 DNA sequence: TGTGCTAGTGGTTTGACGGATACGCAGTATTTT.

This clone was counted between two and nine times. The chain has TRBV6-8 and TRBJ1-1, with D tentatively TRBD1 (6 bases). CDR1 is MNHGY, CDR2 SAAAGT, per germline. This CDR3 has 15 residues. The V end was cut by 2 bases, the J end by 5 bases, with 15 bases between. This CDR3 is CASSYLSRGETEAFF. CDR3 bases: TGTGCCAGCAGTTACCTCTCCAGGGGTGAAACTGAAGCTTTCTTT.

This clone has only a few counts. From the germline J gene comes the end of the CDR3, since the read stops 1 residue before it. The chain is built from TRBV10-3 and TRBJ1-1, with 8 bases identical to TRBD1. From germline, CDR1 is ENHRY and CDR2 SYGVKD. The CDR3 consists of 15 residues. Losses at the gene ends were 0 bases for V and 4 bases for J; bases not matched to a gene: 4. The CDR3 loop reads CAISESGTGGTEAFF. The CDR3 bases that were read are TGTGCCATCAGTGAGTCCGGGACAGGAGGCACTGAAGCTTTC.

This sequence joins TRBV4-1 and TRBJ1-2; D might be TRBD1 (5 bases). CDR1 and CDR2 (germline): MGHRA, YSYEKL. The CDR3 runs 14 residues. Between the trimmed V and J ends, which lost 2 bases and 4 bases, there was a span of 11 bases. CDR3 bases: TGCGCCAGCAGCCAAACCCCAGACAGCTATGGCTACACCTTC. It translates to CASSQTPDSYGYTF.

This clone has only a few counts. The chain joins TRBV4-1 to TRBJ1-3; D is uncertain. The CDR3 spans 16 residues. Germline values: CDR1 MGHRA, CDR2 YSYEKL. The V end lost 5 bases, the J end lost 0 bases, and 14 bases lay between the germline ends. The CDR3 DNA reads TGCGCCAGCAGCGTCCAGCAGTTCAGCTCTGGAAACACCATATATTTT. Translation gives CASSVQQFSSGNTIYF.

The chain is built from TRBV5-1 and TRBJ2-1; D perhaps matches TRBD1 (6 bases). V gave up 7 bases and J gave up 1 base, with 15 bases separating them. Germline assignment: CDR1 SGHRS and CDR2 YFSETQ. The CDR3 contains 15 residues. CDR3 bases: TGCGCCAGCTTGGGGGCCACCGGTTCCTACAATGAGCAGTTCTTC. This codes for CASLGATGSYNEQFF.